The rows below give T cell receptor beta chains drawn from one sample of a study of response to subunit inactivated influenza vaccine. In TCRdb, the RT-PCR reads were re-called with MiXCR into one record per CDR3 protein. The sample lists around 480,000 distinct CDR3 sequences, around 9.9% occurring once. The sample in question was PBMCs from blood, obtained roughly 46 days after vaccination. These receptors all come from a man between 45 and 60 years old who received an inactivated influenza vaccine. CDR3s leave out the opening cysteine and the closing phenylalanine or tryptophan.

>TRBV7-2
ASSLEDWRGEAF
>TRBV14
ASSPWDSPSGNTIY
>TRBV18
ASSPPSRVELY
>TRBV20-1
SDQGFQPQH
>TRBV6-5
ASSSQTRNTGELF
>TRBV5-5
ASSLKGMDTQY
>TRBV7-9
ASSLAPGTEQY
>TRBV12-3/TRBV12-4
ASRTTSYEQF
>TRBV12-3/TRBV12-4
ASSLVLLRFNTEAF
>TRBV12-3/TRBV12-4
ASSPAQETQY
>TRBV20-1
SARPRSGTNTEAF
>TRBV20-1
SASGQGVINEQF
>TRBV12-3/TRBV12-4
ASSETSGGTEQF
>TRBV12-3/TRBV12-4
ASRGLVETQY
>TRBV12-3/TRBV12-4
ASSRQGGIGELF
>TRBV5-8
ASSLASGHHTGELF
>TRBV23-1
ASSTPPGTGVTDTQY
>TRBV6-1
ASSGGRGQSNQPQH
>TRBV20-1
SAFRGAIVEQY
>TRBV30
AWSVLGNEQY
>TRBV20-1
SAPMTKNIQY
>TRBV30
AWTRYNSPLH
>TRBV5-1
ASSLMSNYGYT
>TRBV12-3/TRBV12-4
ASSPGDRTQY
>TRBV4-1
ASSHPRTDFMIPLH
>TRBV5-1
ASSLSGLAENEQF
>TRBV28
ASSLRDGRPNSPLH
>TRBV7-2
ASSLSRDHEQY